Following are 22 T cell receptor beta chains from one sample sequenced in a study of OX40 agonist ivuxolimab in advanced cancers. Data came from immunoSEQ multiplex PCR; TCRdb stores just in-frame clones and leaves some out. This table holds 25,000 to 35,000 clones, 80% to 85% found once. This specimen consisted of CD4+ or CD8+ T cells sorted from blood, obtained in a trial of the OX40 agonist ivuxolimab. All receptors derive from an adult with an advanced solid tumor such as melanoma, head and neck, liver or kidney cancer.

The genes are TRBV27 and TRBJ2-1; TRBD2 agrees at 11 bases. The germline V gene has CDR1 MNHEY and CDR2 SMNVEV (reference sequence). The CDR3 spans 14 residues. Trimming at V came to 4 bases and at J to 11 bases, leaving 7 bases not matched to a gene. The CDR3 reads CASSSGLAASKQFF. The CDR3 region has the DNA TGTGCCAGCAGTTCGGGACTAGCGGCGAGTAAGCAGTTCTTC.

The CDR3 DNA is TGTGCCACCAAGGGACAGGGGGGCAACAATGAGCAGTTCTTC. Its protein is CATKGQGGNNEQFF. The rearrangement uses TRBV13 and TRBJ2-1, with 11 bases aligning to TRBD1. There are 14 residues in the CDR3. With V trimmed by 10 bases and J by 5 bases, 7 bases remained unmatched. In germline, CDR1 is PRHDT, CDR2 FYEKMQ (reference sequence). Filled out from reference TRBV13 and TRBJ2-1, the complete variable domain reads AAGVIQSPRHLIKEKRETATLKCYPIPRHDTVYWYQQGPGQDPQFLISFYEKMQSDKGSIPDRFSAQQFSDYHSELNMSSLELGDSALYFCATKGQGGNNEQFFGPGTRLTVL.

This clone was detected once. The chain joins TRBV10-3 to TRBJ2-2; D gene uncertain. V lost 4 bases and J lost 7, with 10 bases in between. Germline V lookup: CDR1 ENHRY, CDR2 SYGVKD. The CDR3 consists of 13 residues. The CDR3 protein is CAISANAVGELFF. Here the CDR3 DNA reads TGTGCCATCAGTGCCAATGCGGTCGGGGAGCTGTTTTTT.

The chain recombines TRBV5-4 with TRBJ2-1; TRBD2 is a possible D gene (6 bases). The V gene lost 0 bases and the J gene lost 12 bases, with 16 bases spanning the gap. Germline V gene data show CDR1 as SGHNT and CDR2 as YYREEE (reference sequence). The CDR3 length is 14 residues. DNA for the CDR3: TGTGCCAGCAGCTTGGCGGGAATCGACGGGGGGCAGTTCTTC. Residues: CASSLAGIDGGQFF. The complete variable domain, with remaining parts taken from reference TRBV5-4 and TRBJ2-1, reads ETGVTQSPTHLIKTRGQQVTLRCSSQSGHNTVSWYQQALGQGPQFIFQYYREEENGRGNFPPRFSGLQFPNYSSELNVNALELDDSALYLCASSLAGIDGGQFFGPGTRLTVL.

The CDR3 DNA follows: TGTGCCAGCAGCTCGCGAGGACGGCGGGGGGGTCAAGAGACCCAGTACTTC. Its translation: CASSSRGRRGGQETQYF. The J gene is TRBJ2-5, the V gene TRBV2, with 9 bases matching TRBD2. CDR3 length equals 17 residues. Germline values: CDR1 SNHLY, CDR2 FYNNEI. J was trimmed by 2 bases and V by 6 bases; bases with no gene match: 13.

The chain employs TRBV29-1 and TRBJ1-2, with 7 nucleotides matching TRBD1. Trimming cost V 0 bases and J 3 bases; bases outside gene matches: 1. The CDR3 has 13 residues. From germline, CDR1 is SQVTM and CDR2 ANQGSEA. CDR3 sequence (DNA): TGCAGCGTTGAAGAAGGGACAGACTATGGCTACACCTTC. Its protein is CSVEEGTDYGYTF.

This clone appeared a few times. CDR3 bases: TGTGCCAGTAGTAAGGACAGGCAAGACACTGAAGCTTTCTTT. This sequence encodes CASSKDRQDTEAFF. This chain links TRBV19 with TRBJ1-1; 7 bases are a match to TRBD1. The V and J ends lost 4 bases and 3 bases, in that order; junction bases with no gene match: 5. The CDR3 has 14 amino acids. Germline CDR1 LNHDA, CDR2 SQIVND (reference sequence).

The chain couples TRBV6-1 to TRBJ1-5; the D gene is possibly TRBD1 (5 bases). Germline V gene data show CDR1 as MNHNS and CDR2 as SASEGT. V lost 3 bases to trimming and J lost 0 bases, with 15 bases between them. This CDR3 spans 17 amino acids. The CDR3 coding sequence is TGTGCCAGCAGTGATTCTATTTTCGACAGTAGCAATCAGCCCCAGCATTTT. Its translation: CASSDSIFDSSNQPQHF.

V and J are TRBV28 and TRBJ2-7, with 9 positions matching TRBD2. After removal of 7 bases from V and 3 bases from J, the junction contained 16 bases not matched to a gene. Germline loops: CDR1 MDHEN, CDR2 SYDVKM. CDR3 length equals 17 residues. The CDR3 loop is CASTAGRFGGGDYEQYF. DNA of the CDR3: TGTGCCAGCACCGCTGGACGATTTGGCGGGGGGGACTACGAGCAGTACTTC.

The chain's CDR3 is CASTSSANTGELFF. Here the CDR3 DNA reads TGTGCCAGCACCTCTAGCGCGAACACCGGGGAGCTGTTTTTT. The chain recombines TRBV2 with TRBJ2-2; the D gene is possibly TRBD2 (6 bases). CDR1 and CDR2 (germline): SNHLY, FYNNEI. This CDR3 is built from 14 residues. Trimming pared 7 bases from V and 0 bases from J, leaving 9 bases between.

V and J are TRBV5-1 and TRBJ2-2; TRBD1 matches 10 bases. The CDR3 spans 15 residues. The trim removed 2 bases at V and 5 bases at J, leaving 3 bases unmatched. Germline lookup yields CDR1 SGHRS and CDR2 YFSETQ. The CDR3 DNA reads as TGCGCCAGCAGCTTATTGGGACAGGGGACCGGGGAGCTGTTTTTT. Its protein is CASSLLGQGTGELFF.

The chain has TRBV27 and TRBJ1-2; possibly TRBD1 for D (6 bases). The V end lost 6 bases, the J end lost 7 bases, and 18 bases lay between the germline ends. This CDR3 has 14 amino acids. Germline lookup yields CDR1 MNHEY and CDR2 SMNVEV (reference sequence). The CDR3 protein is CASRYRVASAGYTF. CDR3 bases: TGTGCCAGCAGATACAGGGTTGCATCTGCTGGCTACACCTTC.

V gene TRBV19 combines with J gene TRBJ1-1; TRBD1 agrees at 8 bases. This CDR3 comprises 14 residues. The germline V gene has CDR1 LNHDA and CDR2 SQIVND (reference sequence). V lost 7 bases, J lost 2 bases, and 6 bases stayed unmatched. The CDR3 nucleotides are TGTGCCAGTATTCGGACAGGGAGTAACACTGAAGCTTTCTTT. Translation gives CASIRTGSNTEAFF.

The chain combines TRBV7-2 with TRBJ1-5, with TRBD1 matching over 9 bases. Germline CDR1 reads SGHTA; CDR2 reads FQGNSA. The CDR3 totals 16 residues. The ends lost 4 bases at V and 6 bases at J; junction bases unmatched: 10. The CDR3 DNA is TGTGCCAGCAGCTATCGGACAGGGGCTCGAAGTCAGCCCCAGCATTTT. This translates into CASSYRTGARSQPQHF.

The genes are TRBV10-3 and TRBJ2-7, with D possibly TRBD2 on 6 matching bases. The CDR3 has 14 residues. Trimming left V 4 bases short and J 7 bases short, with 17 bases between. Germline V gives CDR1 ENHRY, CDR2 SYGVKD. The CDR3 region is CAISASSAFEEQYF. The CDR3 region has the DNA TGTGCCATCAGTGCATCTAGCGCGTTTGAAGAGCAGTACTTC.

This clone has more than one count but fewer than ten. The CDR3 nucleotides read TGTGCCAGCAGCTTACCCGACAGGGAGAAGACCCAGTACTTC. The encoded protein is CASSLPDREKTQYF. V is TRBV7-2 and J is TRBJ2-5; 7 bases match TRBD1. CDR3 length: 14 residues. Germline trimming cut 2 bases from V and 6 bases from J; bases unmatched to any gene: 6. Germline assignment: CDR1 SGHTA and CDR2 FQGNSA.

The genes are TRBV10-3 and TRBJ2-2; perhaps D is TRBD1 or TRBD2 (5 bases each). Trimming cost V 4 bases and J 0 bases, with 15 bases left between them. Germline V lookup: CDR1 ENHRY, CDR2 SYGVKD. CDR3 length: 17 residues. CDR3: CAISGERGAPNTGELFF. DNA of the CDR3: TGTGCCATCAGTGGGGAAAGAGGGGCCCCGAACACCGGGGAGCTGTTTTTT.

The DNA for the CDR3 is TGTGCCAGCAAAGGACAGGGGTATCAGCCCCAGCATTTT. This gives the protein CASKGQGYQPQHF. The J gene is TRBJ1-5, the V gene TRBV28, with 9 bases matching TRBD1. The V segment lost 7 bases and the J segment 5 bases; nucleotides outside the gene matches: 3. Germline lookup yields CDR1 MDHEN and CDR2 SYDVKM. The CDR3 has 13 amino acids.

The rearrangement uses TRBV2 and TRBJ1-2; TRBD1 matches 8 bases. The CDR3 contains 15 residues. The V segment lost 2 bases and the J segment 5 bases; nucleotides outside the gene matches: 7. Germline CDR1 and CDR2: SNHLY and FYNNEI. The CDR3 is CASSENPGGNYGYTF. CDR3 sequence (DNA): TGTGCCAGCAGTGAAAACCCAGGGGGCAATTATGGCTACACCTTC.

The chain recombines TRBV12-2 with TRBJ2-7. TRBV12-2 constitutes a pseudogene. The CDR3 spans 16 residues. The CDR3 spells CASRLFGRGRSYEQYF. The DNA for the CDR3 is TGTGCAAGTCGCTTATTCGGCCGGGGACGCTCCTACGAGCAGTACTTC.

This sequence joins TRBV7-3 and TRBJ2-6; the D is unclear. Germline V lookup: CDR1 SGHTA, CDR2 FQGTGA. CDR3 size: 14 residues. Trimming removed 4 bases from V and 2 bases from J, with 6 bases in between. Here the CDR3 reads CASSSSPGANVLTF. CDR3 in DNA: TGTGCCAGCAGCTCCTCTCCTGGGGCCAACGTCCTGACTTTC. The full variable domain, in which reference TRBV7-3 and TRBJ2-6 provide the parts outside the CDR3, is GAGVSQTPSNKVTEKGKYVELRCDPISGHTALYWYRQSLGQGPEFLIYFQGTGAADDSGLPNDRFFAVRPEGSVSTLKIQRTERGDSAVYLCASSSSPGANVLTFGAGSRLTVL.

The chain employs TRBV6-5 and TRBJ1-5, with D possibly TRBD1 on 6 matching bases. Germline assignment: CDR1 MNHEY and CDR2 SVGAGI. CDR3 size: 14 residues. The V end was cut by 2 bases, the J end by 7 bases, with 12 bases between. The CDR3 region has the DNA TGTGCCAGCAGTTACGCAGGGGTAGGCCAGCCCCAGCATTTT. This gives the protein CASSYAGVGQPQHF.